Sequencing of this TCR beta chain was carried out in a study of blood T cell repertoires in COVID-19 (dated by TCRdb to 2020 to 2022). For the study in its entirety: Samples covering the acute and convalescent phases of COVID-19 were provided by collaborators in the United States, Italy and Spain. The material from the prospective study consisted of cDNA or gDNA derived from T cells, B-cell-depleted T cells, or PBMCs. The dataset comprised deeply sampled blood TCRbeta repertoires from subjects exposed to, actively infected with, or recovered from COVID-19. A freely available public database, intended as a resource for researchers studying the immune response to SARS-CoV-2, is where the repertoires were released. The samples were drawn from two sources: the first 160 participants of the ongoing ImmuneRACE study, and over 950 subjects contributed by 6 global collaborators. A de-identified subject ID, COVID-19 status, age in years and sex were almost always included in the sample metadata. Where HLA class I and class II types were available, the types were taken from metadata supplied by the sample provider, not from assay-based typing.

In regard to this clone: The target of this receptor is not known. One base away there is no much larger clone; base qualities are not given.

The CDR3 starts with the cysteine, ends with the phenylalanine, and has 15 residues. CDR3 DNA is the only sequence kept; it has 45 bases, read in frame from the first base. The V and J ends are trimmed by 2 bases and 0 bases, leaving 11 bases between them. CDR1 and CDR2, per the germline V gene, are MNHEY and SVGAGI. On the study overall, not on this receptor specifically: The quantity of clinical and demographic metadata differed by source and by participant and was supplied without curation.

Collaborating institutions collected whole blood in K2EDTA tubes following their own protocols. For TCRbeta analysis, collaborator samples were shipped as frozen whole blood, as isolated PBMCs, or as DNA extracted from either sample type. TCRbeta CDR3 regions were amplified from genomic DNA using the immunoSEQ Assay, a bias-controlled multiplex PCR. The paper's data handling went like this. Within the assay, amplification of reference gene primers was used to estimate how many nucleated cells each sample contained. Sequence reads were collapsed and filtered to measure the absolute abundance of every unique TCRbeta CDR3 rearrangement. Productive Simpson clonality was computed per sample as the square root of Simpson's diversity index over productive rearrangements. TCRdb took over this immuneACCESS table, retaining in-frame rearrangements with V and J assigned. Such tables are incomplete; in checked studies, under half of the missing clones stem from an unresolved V gene, and the remainder is unexplained. Clonal size and the V and J genes are those of that table, whereas D and trimming came from the DNA. This sample gives approximately 160,000 clones in total; about 81% of them show up just once. Jointly, the top ten make up approximately 11% of the sample.

The sequence derives from a human donor in a cohort sampled during active COVID-19. Source material: peripheral blood. The chain employs TRBV6-5 and TRBJ2-7; tentative D gene TRBD2, with 5 bases matching. The DNA reads as follows: TGTGCCAGCAGTTACGGCGGGCGATCCTCCTACGAGCAGTACTTC. This is translated as CASSYGGRSSYEQYF.